Presented here are 7 T cell receptor beta chains from one specimen sequenced in a study of human T cells and chemical hapten exposure. The time point: pre-sensitization, week 0. Sample treatment: therapeutic diphenylcyclopropenone sensitization with weekly scalp DPC. Each CDR3 protein is one row after TCRdb ran MiXCR on the RACE reads. Among 85,000 to 130,000 distinct CDR3 sequences listed, roughly an eighth were seen once. Material: whole blood, obtained in connection with sensitization to the hapten diphenylcyclopropenone (DPC). The source is a woman aged 45 to 65 with alopecia areata. Some clones in this sample may be carry-over from other donors' samples.

The chain carries TRBV3-1 and TRBJ1-2; TRBD1 aligns across 7 bases. J gave up 12 bases and V 0 bases, and 7 bases lay outside the gene matches. The CDR3 length is 13 residues. Germline V CDR1 and CDR2: LGHDT, YNNKEL (reference sequence). The CDR3 spells CASSQDRGTANTF. DNA of the CDR3: TGTGCCAGCAGCCAAGATCGGGGGACAGCCAACACCTTC.

This clonotype was recorded a few times. The chain combines TRBV6-5 with TRBJ2-3; TRBD2 matches at 8 bases. Germline V lookup: CDR1 MNHEY, CDR2 SVGAGI. Trimming removed 0 bases from V and 5 bases from J; junction bases left unmatched: 7. CDR3 length: 16 residues. The CDR3 reads CASSYSASGHIDTQYF. The CDR3 coding sequence is TGTGCCAGCAGTTACTCGGCTAGCGGGCACATAGATACGCAGTATTTT.

The rearrangement joins TRBV28 to TRBJ1-5; D is unclear. V was trimmed by 5 bases and J by 5 bases, leaving 7 bases between them. CDR1 MDHEN and CDR2 SYDVKM come from the germline V gene. CDR3 length: 12 amino acids. As DNA, the CDR3 is TGTGCCAGCAGTACGGGATATCAGCCCCAGCATTTT. Translated, it gives CASSTGYQPQHF.

This clonotype was detected a few times. The chain joins TRBV4-2 to TRBJ2-1; D may be TRBD2 (6 bases). V shed 7 bases and J shed 7 bases, with 17 bases lying between them. CDR1 is LGHNA, CDR2 YNFKEQ, per germline. CDR3 size: 14 residues. The CDR3 DNA reads as TGTGCCAGCACCCCGCCGTCGGGAGTTAATGAGCAGTTCTTC. Its translation: CASTPPSGVNEQFF.

This clonotype has only a few counts. The V and J genes are TRBV6-5 and TRBJ2-1; 8 nucleotides line up with TRBD2. CDR3 length: 17 residues. Germline lookup yields CDR1 MNHEY and CDR2 SVGAGI. The V segment lost 4 bases and the J segment 5 bases; nucleotides outside the gene matches: 13. This CDR3 reads CASSFSGNILRNNEQFF. CDR3 in DNA: TGTGCCAGCAGTTTTAGCGGGAATATCCTTCGTAACAATGAGCAGTTCTTC.

The CDR3 protein is CASSLETGQGEKLFF. CDR3 coding DNA: TGCGCCAGCAGCTTGGAGACAGGGCAGGGTGAAAAACTGTTTTTT. This chain uses TRBV5-1 with TRBJ1-4; 7 bases are a match to TRBD1. J lost 7 bases, V lost 0 bases, and 6 bases had no gene match. Germline V gives CDR1 SGHRS, CDR2 YFSETQ. The CDR3 is 15 amino acids.

This clonotype has a handful of counts. The chain carries TRBV6-6 and TRBJ1-5, with TRBD1 matching over 7 bases. CDR1 is MNHNY and CDR2 is SVGAGI in the germline V gene (reference sequence). With 5 bases clipped from V and 2 bases from J, the junction kept 9 bases outside the gene matches. The CDR3 contains 16 residues. The CDR3 loop reads CASSRNRGGGNQPQHF. The CDR3, as DNA: TGTGCCAGCAGTAGAAACAGGGGAGGGGGCAATCAGCCCCAGCATTTT.